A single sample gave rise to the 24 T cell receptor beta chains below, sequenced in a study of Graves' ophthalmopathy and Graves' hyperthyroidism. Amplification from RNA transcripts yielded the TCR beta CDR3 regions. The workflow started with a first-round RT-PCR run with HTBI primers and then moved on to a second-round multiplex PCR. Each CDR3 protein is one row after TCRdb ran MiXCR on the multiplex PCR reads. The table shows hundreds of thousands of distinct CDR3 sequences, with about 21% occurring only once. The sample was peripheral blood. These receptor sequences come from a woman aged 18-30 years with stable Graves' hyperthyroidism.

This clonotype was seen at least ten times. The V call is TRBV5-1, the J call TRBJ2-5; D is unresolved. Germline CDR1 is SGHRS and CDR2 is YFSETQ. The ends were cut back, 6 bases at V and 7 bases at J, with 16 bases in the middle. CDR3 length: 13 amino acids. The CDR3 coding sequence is TGCGCCAGCAACCGGGTAGGAATGGTGACCCAGTACTTC. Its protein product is CASNRVGMVTQYF.

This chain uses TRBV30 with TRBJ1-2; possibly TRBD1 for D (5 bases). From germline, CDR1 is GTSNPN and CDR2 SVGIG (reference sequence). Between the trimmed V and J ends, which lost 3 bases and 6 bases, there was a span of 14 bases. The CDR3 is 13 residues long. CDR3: CAWSPQGPDGYTF. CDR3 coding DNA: TGTGCCTGGAGCCCGCAGGGTCCGGATGGCTACACCTTC.

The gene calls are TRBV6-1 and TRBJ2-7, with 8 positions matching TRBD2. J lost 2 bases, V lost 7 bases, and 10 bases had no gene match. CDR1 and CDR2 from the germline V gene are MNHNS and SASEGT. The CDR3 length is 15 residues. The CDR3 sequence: CASTERGGQTYEQYF. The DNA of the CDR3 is TGTGCCAGCACCGAACGGGGGGGCCAAACCTACGAGCAGTACTTC.

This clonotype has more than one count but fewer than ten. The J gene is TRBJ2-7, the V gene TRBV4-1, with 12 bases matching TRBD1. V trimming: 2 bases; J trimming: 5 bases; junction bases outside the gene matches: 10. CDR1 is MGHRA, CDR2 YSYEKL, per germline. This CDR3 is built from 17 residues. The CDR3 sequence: CASSQLIPGQGAHEQYF. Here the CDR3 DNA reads TGCGCCAGCAGCCAACTTATACCGGGACAGGGGGCCCACGAGCAGTACTTC.

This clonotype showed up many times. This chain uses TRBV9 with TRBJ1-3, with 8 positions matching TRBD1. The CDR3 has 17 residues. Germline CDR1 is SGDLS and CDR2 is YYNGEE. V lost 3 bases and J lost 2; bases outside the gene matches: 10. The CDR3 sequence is CASSGRTGTFPGNTIYF. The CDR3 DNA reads TGTGCCAGCAGCGGGAGGACAGGGACTTTTCCTGGAAACACCATATATTTT.

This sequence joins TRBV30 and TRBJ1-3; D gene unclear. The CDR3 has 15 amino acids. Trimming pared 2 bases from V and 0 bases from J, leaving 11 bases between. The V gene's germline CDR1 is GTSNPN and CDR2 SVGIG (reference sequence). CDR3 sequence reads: CAWSSDIRSGNTIYF. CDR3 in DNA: TGTGCCTGGAGTTCAGACATACGCTCTGGAAACACCATATATTTT.

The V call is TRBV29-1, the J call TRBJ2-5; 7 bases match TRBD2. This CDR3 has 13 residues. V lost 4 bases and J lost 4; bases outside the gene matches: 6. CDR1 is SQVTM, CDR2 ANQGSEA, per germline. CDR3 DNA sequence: TGCAGCGTTGGAGGGAGGGCCGGAGAGACCCAGTACTTC. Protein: CSVGGRAGETQYF.

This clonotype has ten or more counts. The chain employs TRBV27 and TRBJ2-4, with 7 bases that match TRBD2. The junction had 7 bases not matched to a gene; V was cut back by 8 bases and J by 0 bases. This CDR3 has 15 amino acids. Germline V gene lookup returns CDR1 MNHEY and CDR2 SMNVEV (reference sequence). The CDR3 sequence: CASGRGLPAKNIQYF. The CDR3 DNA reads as TGTGCCAGCGGTCGGGGACTACCAGCCAAAAACATTCAGTACTTC.

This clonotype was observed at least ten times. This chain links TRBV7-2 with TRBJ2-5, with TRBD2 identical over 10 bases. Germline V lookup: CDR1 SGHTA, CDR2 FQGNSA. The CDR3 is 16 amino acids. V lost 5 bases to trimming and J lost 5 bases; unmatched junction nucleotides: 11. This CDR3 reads CASSPRSAGGPETQYF. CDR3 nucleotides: TGTGCCAGCAGCCCCCGGTCAGCGGGAGGGCCGGAGACCCAGTACTTC.

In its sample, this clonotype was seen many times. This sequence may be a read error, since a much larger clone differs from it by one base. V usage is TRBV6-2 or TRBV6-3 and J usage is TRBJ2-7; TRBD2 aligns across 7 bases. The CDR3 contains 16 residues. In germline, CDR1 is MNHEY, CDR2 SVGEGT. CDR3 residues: CASSYGRGTNSYGQYF. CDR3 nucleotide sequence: TGTGCCAGCAGTTACGGAAGAGGGACTAACTCCTACGGGCAGTACTTC.

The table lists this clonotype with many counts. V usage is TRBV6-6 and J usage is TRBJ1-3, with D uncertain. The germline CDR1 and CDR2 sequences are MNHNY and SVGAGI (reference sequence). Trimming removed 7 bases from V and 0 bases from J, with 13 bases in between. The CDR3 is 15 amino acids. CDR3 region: CASTRTASSGNTIYF. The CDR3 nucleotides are TGTGCCAGCACTAGGACCGCTAGCTCTGGAAACACCATATATTTT.

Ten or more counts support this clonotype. The CDR3 coding sequence is TGTGCCAGCAGCGGAGTAAGGGTTGGGGACTACGAGCAGTACTTC. This gives the protein CASSGVRVGDYEQYF. The rearrangement joins TRBV2 to TRBJ2-7; D is uncertain. This CDR3 comprises 15 residues. Trimming removed 6 bases from V and 3 bases from J, with 18 bases in between. CDR1 SNHLY and CDR2 FYNNEI come from the germline V gene. The whole variable domain, filled in from reference TRBV2 and TRBJ2-7, reads EPEVTQTPSHQVTQMGQEVILRCVPISNHLYFYWYRQILGQKVEFLVSFYNNEISEKSEIFDDQFSVERPDGSNFTLKIRSTKLEDSAMYFCASSGVRVGDYEQYFGPGTRLTVT.

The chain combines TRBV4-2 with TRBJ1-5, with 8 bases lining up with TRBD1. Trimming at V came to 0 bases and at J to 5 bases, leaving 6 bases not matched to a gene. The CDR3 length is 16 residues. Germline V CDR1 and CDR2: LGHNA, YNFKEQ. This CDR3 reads CASSQDSTGEHQPQHF. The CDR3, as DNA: TGTGCCAGCAGCCAAGATTCGACAGGGGAGCATCAGCCCCAGCATTTT.

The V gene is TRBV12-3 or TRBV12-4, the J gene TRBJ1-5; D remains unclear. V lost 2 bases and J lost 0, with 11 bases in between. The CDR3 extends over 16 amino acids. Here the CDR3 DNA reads TGTGCCAGCAGTTTATCAGGAACCCTTAGCAATCAGCCCCAGCATTTT. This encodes CASSLSGTLSNQPQHF.

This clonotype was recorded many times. CDR3 residues: CASSFQGGNTEAFF. CDR3 sequence (DNA): TGTGCCAGCAGCTTTCAGGGAGGGAACACTGAAGCTTTCTTT. This chain joins TRBV11-2 and TRBJ1-1; D may be TRBD1 (5 bases). Germline V gene sequence: CDR1 SGHAT, CDR2 FQNNGV. This CDR3 contains 14 residues. The V and J ends lost 3 bases and 1 base respectively, with 9 bases between them.

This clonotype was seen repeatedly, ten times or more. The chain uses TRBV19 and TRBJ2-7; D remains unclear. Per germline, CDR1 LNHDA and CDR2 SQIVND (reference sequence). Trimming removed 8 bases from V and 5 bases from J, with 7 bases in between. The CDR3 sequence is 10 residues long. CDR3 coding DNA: TGTGCCAGTGACCTAAACGAGCAGTACTTC. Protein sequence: CASDLNEQYF.

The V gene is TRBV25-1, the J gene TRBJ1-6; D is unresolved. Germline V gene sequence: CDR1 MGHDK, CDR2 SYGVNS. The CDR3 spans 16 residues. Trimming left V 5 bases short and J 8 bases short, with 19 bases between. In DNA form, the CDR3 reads TGTGCCAGCAGTCCAACGGAGACCAGGAGGGATTCACCCCTCCACTTT. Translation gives CASSPTETRRDSPLHF.

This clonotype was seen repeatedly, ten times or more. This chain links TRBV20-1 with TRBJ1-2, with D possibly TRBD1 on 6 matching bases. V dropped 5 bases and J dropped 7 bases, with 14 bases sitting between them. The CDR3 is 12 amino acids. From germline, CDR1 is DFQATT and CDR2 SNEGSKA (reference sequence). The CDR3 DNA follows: TGCAGTGCTGACAGGAACTGGGGTGGCTACACCTTC. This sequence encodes CSADRNWGGYTF.

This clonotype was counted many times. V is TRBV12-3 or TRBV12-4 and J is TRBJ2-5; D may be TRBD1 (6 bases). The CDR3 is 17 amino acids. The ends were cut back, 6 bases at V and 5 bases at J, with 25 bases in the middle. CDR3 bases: TGTGCCAGCAGGAAAGGGGGTTACGTAAGTTTGATGGAGACCCAGTACTTC. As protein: CASRKGGYVSLMETQYF.

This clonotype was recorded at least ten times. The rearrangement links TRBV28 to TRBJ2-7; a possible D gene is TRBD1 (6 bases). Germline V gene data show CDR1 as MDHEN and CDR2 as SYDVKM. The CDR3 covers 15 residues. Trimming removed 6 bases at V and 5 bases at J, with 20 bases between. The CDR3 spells CASSQRQARIDEQYF. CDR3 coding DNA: TGTGCCAGCAGCCAACGACAGGCTAGAATCGACGAGCAGTACTTC.

The CDR3 nucleotides are TGTGCCAGCAGTGAAGAGATAGCTTGGGAGGAGACCCAGTACTTC. It translates to CASSEEIAWEETQYF. This chain links TRBV2 with TRBJ2-5, with TRBD2 as a possible D gene (5 bases). Germline-derived CDR1 and CDR2 are SNHLY and FYNNEI. This CDR3 contains 15 residues. Trimming took 1 base from V and 5 from J, leaving 14 bases between them.

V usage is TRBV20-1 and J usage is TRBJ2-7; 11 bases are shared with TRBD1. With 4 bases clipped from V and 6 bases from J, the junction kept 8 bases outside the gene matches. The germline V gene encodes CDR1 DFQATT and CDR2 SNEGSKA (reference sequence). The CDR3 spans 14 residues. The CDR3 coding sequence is TGCAGTGCTAACCACGGGACAGGGGGTAGCGAGCAGTACTTC. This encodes CSANHGTGGSEQYF.

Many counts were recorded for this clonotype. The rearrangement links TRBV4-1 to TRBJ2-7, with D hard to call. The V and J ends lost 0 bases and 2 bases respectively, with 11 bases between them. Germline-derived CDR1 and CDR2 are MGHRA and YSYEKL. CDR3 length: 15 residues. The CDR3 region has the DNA TGCGCCAGCAGCCAAGAGGCCAGGCGTACCTACGAGCAGTACTTC. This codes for CASSQEARRTYEQYF.

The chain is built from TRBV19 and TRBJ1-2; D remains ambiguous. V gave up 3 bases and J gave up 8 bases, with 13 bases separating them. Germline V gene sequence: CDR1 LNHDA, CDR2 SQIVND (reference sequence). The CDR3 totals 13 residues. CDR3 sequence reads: CASSISRGGGYTF. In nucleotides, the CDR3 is TGTGCCAGTAGTATCAGCCGGGGAGGCGGCTACACCTTC.